Here is one TCR beta chain with its context. Antigen specificity is unknown. This specimen belongs to a study of CD8 T cells in ankylosing spondylitis. Overall study results and limits: What seemed typical of ankylosing spondylitis blood was a TCR beta motif built from about eight highly homologous variants. Disease-linked clones, CD8+, were relatively rare in peripheral blood. As reported, disease-linked clones showed significant enrichment in matched ankylosing spondylitis synovial fluid.

Germline V gene sequence: CDR1 SGDLS, CDR2 YYNGEE. V trimming: 4 bases; J trimming: 3 bases; junction bases outside the gene matches: 7. This CDR3 spans 14 amino acids. Quantitative barcoded 5'-RACE was used to prepare TCR beta libraries. Each CDR3 protein gets one entry after TCRdb re-called the 5' RACE reads with MiXCR. The repertoire has 300,000 to 400,000 distinct CDR3 sequences, 20% to 25% of them found once; the top ten carry about 16%. This chain uses TRBV9 with TRBJ2-7, with 7 bases matching TRBD1. This receptor was taken from a male donor with ankylosing spondylitis. The sample consisted of blood, either unsorted or a sorted T cell fraction (not recorded which). The DNA for the CDR3 is TGTGCCAGCAGCACCGGGGACAGCAACTACGAGCAGTACTTC. As protein: CASSTGDSNYEQYF.